This entry describes one T cell receptor beta chain. Its antigen is not identified. This entry belongs to a study of post-analysis software for immune sequencing data. Broader study findings: In multiple sclerosis, normalized Chao1 diversity was significantly below that of controls. Batch-mates among the samples co-clustered strongly by F measure. Patients used four to six TRBV segments, including TRBV5-6, TRBV5-1 and TRBV20-1, more often than controls.

Germline values: CDR1 DFQATT, CDR2 SNEGSKA (reference sequence). The ends lost 5 bases at V and 3 bases at J; junction bases unmatched: 10. The CDR3 sequence is 14 residues long. TCR beta cDNA libraries included unique molecular identifiers. Starting from roughly 1 to 10 million T cells, the study yielded roughly 0.5 million cDNA molecules. MiXCR, applied by TCRdb to the PCR reads, yields one record per CDR3 protein. The sample has around 180,000 distinct CDR3 sequences, about 32% seen once. Material: blood. V gene TRBV20-1 combines with J gene TRBJ2-7; 7 bases are shared with TRBD2. The origin of this receptor is a girl between 5 and 17 years old with multiple sclerosis. CDR3 nucleotide sequence: TGCAGTGCTGGAGGACTAGGGTTGAACTACGAGCAGTACTTC. Its translation is CSAGGLGLNYEQYF.